Presented here are 6 T cell receptor beta chains from one specimen sequenced in a study of blood T cell repertoires in COVID-19. Method: immunoSEQ multiplex PCR; TCRdb's copy keeps in-frame clones and lacks some. The sample has about 80,000 clones, around 88% seen once. The sequencing sample was made of peripheral blood. These receptors were obtained from a young man with acute or convalescent COVID-19.

The V call is TRBV11-3, the J call TRBJ2-1; D unclear. V gave up 1 base and J gave up 4 bases, with 5 bases separating them. The length of the CDR3 is 13 residues. Germline CDR1 reads SGHNT; CDR2 reads YENEEA. CDR3 in DNA: TGTGCCAGCAGCTTAGGGCCATACAATGAGCAGTTCTTC. It codes for CASSLGPYNEQFF.

There are a few counts of this clone. This rearrangement joins TRBV19 to TRBJ2-7, with TRBD1 as a possible D gene (6 bases). V was cut by 5 bases and J by 2 bases, with 28 bases left in between. The germline gives CDR1 LNHDA, CDR2 SQIVND (reference sequence). The CDR3 runs 19 residues. The CDR3 DNA reads as TGTGCCAGTAGTCAACAGCCAGTCCTCCCGGGACACTATCCCTACGAGCAGTACTTC. Translation gives CASSQQPVLPGHYPYEQYF.

This chain connects TRBV23-1 to TRBJ1-6; D remains ambiguous. TRBV23-1 is marked as an open reading frame, function uncertain. The CDR3 length is 15 residues. V was trimmed by 2 bases and J by 2 bases, leaving 7 bases between them. CDR3: CASSQGRAYNSPLHF. Here the CDR3 DNA reads TGCGCCAGCAGTCAAGGCCGTGCCTATAATTCACCCCTCCACTTT.

The chain has TRBV27 and TRBJ2-7; TRBD1 agrees at 10 bases. Trimming removed 10 bases from V and 4 bases from J; junction bases left unmatched: 13. CDR1 is MNHEY and CDR2 is SMNVEV in the germline V gene (reference sequence). The CDR3 length is 15 residues. The CDR3: CATSPSGTGVYEQYF. DNA of the CDR3: TGTGCCACCTCTCCCTCGGGGACAGGGGTGTACGAGCAGTACTTC.

This clone was seen once. The CDR3 DNA is TGTGCCAGCAGTTCCTCCTTTGTAGCGGGAGGCCTAGATACGCAGTATTTT. Encoded protein: CASSSSFVAGGLDTQYF. The chain uses TRBV7-2 and TRBJ2-3; 10 nucleotides align to TRBD2. The CDR3 has 17 residues. Germline trimming cut 6 bases from V and 5 bases from J; bases unmatched to any gene: 14. Germline V gene lookup returns CDR1 SGHTA and CDR2 FQGNSA.

This rearrangement joins TRBV2 to TRBJ2-2; D is perhaps TRBD1 (6 bases). The V end was cut by 5 bases, the J end by 14 bases, with 18 bases between. The CDR3 has 13 amino acids. Germline values: CDR1 SNHLY, CDR2 FYNNEI. CDR3 sequence: CASSSDRLRQLFF. CDR3 coding DNA: TGTGCCAGCAGTTCAGACAGGTTAAGGCAACTGTTTTTT.